Presented here are 25 T cell receptor beta chains from one specimen sequenced in a study of shared clonotypes between healthy human individuals. TCRdb's copy holds only in-frame clones and misses some; the assay was immunoSEQ multiplex PCR. Of approximately 500,000 clones listed, almost 80% are singletons. Sequencing input: PBMCs. The receptors come from a woman aged 40 to 49 in good health. Some clones in this sample may be carry-over from other donors' samples.

This sequence joins TRBV18 and TRBJ2-7, with unresolved D. Germline CDR1 and CDR2: KGHSH and LQKENI. Trimming shortened V by 4 bases and J by 3 bases, and 7 bases separated the two germline ends. The CDR3 length is 12 residues. CDR3 loop: CASSRENYEQYF. CDR3 nucleotide sequence: TGTGCCAGCTCACGAGAAAACTACGAGCAGTACTTC.

This clone was counted only a few times. The rearrangement joins TRBV29-1 to TRBJ1-1, with D tentatively TRBD1 (6 bases). CDR3 size: 13 residues. Deletions cut 3 bases from V and 2 bases from J, with 10 bases between. Germline values: CDR1 SQVTM, CDR2 ANQGSEA. CDR3 region: CSVDTGINTEAFF. CDR3 in DNA: TGCAGCGTTGATACAGGGATTAACACTGAAGCTTTCTTT.

Comments on this clone: Given a much more abundant clone one base away, this may be a read error. The J gene is TRBJ2-5, the V gene TRBV28; 9 positions agree with TRBD2. Germline V lookup: CDR1 MDHEN, CDR2 SYDVKM. CDR3 size: 15 residues. CDR3 DNA sequence: TGTGCCGGCAGTTTAGGCGGGAGGGCCGGAGAGACCCAGTACTTC. Amino acid sequence: CAGSLGGRAGETQYF. The complete variable domain, with remaining parts taken from reference TRBV28 and TRBJ2-5, reads DVKVTQSSRYLVKRTGEKVFLECVQDMDHENMFWYRQDPGLGLRLIYFSYDVKMKEKGDIPEGYSVSREKKERFSLILESASTNQTSMYLCAGSLGGRAGETQYFGPGTRLLVL.

This chain uses TRBV5-1 with TRBJ2-7; tentative D call: TRBD2 (5 bases). The CDR3 totals 14 residues. Trimming removed 1 base at V and 3 bases at J, with 11 bases between. In germline, CDR1 is SGHRS, CDR2 YFSETQ. Here the CDR3 reads CASSLTGSVYEQYF. In DNA form, the CDR3 reads TGCGCCAGCAGCTTGACGGGATCAGTCTACGAGCAGTACTTC.

This chain uses TRBV19 with TRBJ2-7; D may match TRBD1 or TRBD2 (5 bases each). Germline CDR1 is LNHDA and CDR2 is SQIVND (reference sequence). The V and J ends lost 3 bases and 4 bases respectively, with 10 bases between them. The CDR3 length is 13 residues. The CDR3, as DNA: TGTGCCAGTAGTATCCGGGGCCCTTACGAGCAGTACTTC. It is translated as CASSIRGPYEQYF.

The V gene is TRBV29-1, the J gene TRBJ1-6, with 10 bases lining up with TRBD1. This CDR3 has 13 residues. V lost 6 bases and J lost 10; bases outside the gene matches: 6. Germline lookup yields CDR1 SQVTM and CDR2 ANQGSEA. The CDR3 bases are TGCAGCGTCCTCGACAGGGGGCAATCACCCCTCCACTTT. Protein product: CSVLDRGQSPLHF.

This clone has only one observation. The gene calls are TRBV10-2 and TRBJ1-1, with a weak D call TRBD1 (6 bases). Germline loops: CDR1 WSHSY, CDR2 SAAADI. The CDR3 sequence is 14 residues long. Trimming took off 8 bases at V and 4 bases at J, with 17 bases between the two ends. This CDR3 reads CASLPGGAGTEAFF. CDR3 in DNA: TGCGCCAGCCTCCCTGGGGGGGCAGGCACTGAAGCTTTCTTT.

V gene TRBV25-1 combines with J gene TRBJ2-3; no definite D call. Looked up from germline, CDR1 is MGHDK and CDR2 is SYGVNS. This CDR3 comprises 11 residues. V gave up 7 bases and J gave up 0 bases, with 2 bases separating them. CDR3 sequence: CASTSTDTQYF. CDR3 nucleotides: TGTGCCAGCACCAGCACAGATACGCAGTATTTT.

This clone was detected only a few times. The chain uses TRBV28 and TRBJ2-1; tentatively, D is TRBD2 (6 bases). This CDR3 has 15 residues. V lost 8 bases and J lost 8, with 22 bases in between. The germline V gene has CDR1 MDHEN and CDR2 SYDVKM. CDR3 in DNA: TGTGCCAGCTCCGGGTTGCTAGCGCCGAGGGATGAGCAGTTCTTC. As protein: CASSGLLAPRDEQFF.

The rearrangement joins TRBV11-3 to TRBJ2-1, with 12 bases aligning to TRBD2. The V gene end was trimmed by 1 base and the J gene end by 2 bases; junction bases not matched to a gene: 6. Germline V gene sequence: CDR1 SGHNT, CDR2 YENEEA. The CDR3 totals 18 residues. DNA of the CDR3: TGTGCCAGCAGCTTAGGGGTACTAGCGGGAGGCACCTACAATGAGCAGTTCTTC. This sequence encodes CASSLGVLAGGTYNEQFF. The full variable domain, rest sourced from reference TRBV11-3 and TRBJ2-1, is EAGVVQSPRYKIIEKKQPVAFWCNPISGHNTLYWYLQNLGQGPELLIRYENEEAVDDSQLPKDRFSAERLKGVDSTLKIQPAELGDSAVYLCASSLGVLAGGTYNEQFFGPGTRLTVL.

This chain uses TRBV29-1 with TRBJ2-7, with 10 bases aligning to TRBD2. The CDR3 sequence is 16 residues long. The V and J ends lost 4 bases and 5 bases, in that order; junction bases with no gene match: 14. CDR1 and CDR2 (germline): SQVTM, ANQGSEA. CDR3 in amino acids: CSVVLASGSNFHEQYF. CDR3 sequence (DNA): TGCAGCGTTGTTTTGGCTAGCGGGAGTAATTTCCACGAGCAGTACTTC.

This chain connects TRBV9 to TRBJ1-1; 7 nucleotides line up with TRBD1. Unmatched junction bases numbered 5, after V lost 7 bases and J lost 2 bases. This CDR3 comprises 13 residues. The germline CDR1 and CDR2 sequences are SGDLS and YYNGEE. The CDR3 DNA is TGTGCCAGCGGGACAGAAGATAACACTGAAGCTTTCTTT. Encoded protein: CASGTEDNTEAFF.

This rearrangement joins TRBV30 to TRBJ2-2; 10 bases line up with TRBD2. Germline V lookup: CDR1 GTSNPN, CDR2 SVGIG (reference sequence). The CDR3 consists of 14 residues. Trimming at V came to 4 bases and at J to 7 bases, leaving 6 bases not matched to a gene. Written as DNA, the CDR3 is TGTGCCTGGACGGCTAGCGGGAGTGTCGGGGAGCTGTTTTTT. It codes for CAWTASGSVGELFF.

V usage is TRBV7-3 and J usage is TRBJ2-2; D not certain. Between the trimmed V and J ends, which lost 5 bases and 3 bases, there was a span of 13 bases. CDR1 and CDR2 (germline): SGHTA, FQGTGA. The CDR3 covers 15 residues. The CDR3 DNA reads as TGTGCCAGCAGCCCCCGTGACTCTTACACCGGGGAGCTGTTTTTT. This codes for CASSPRDSYTGELFF.

This clone is a singleton in its sample. The rearrangement joins TRBV5-1 to TRBJ2-1; TRBD2 matches at 7 bases. CDR3 size: 15 residues. J was trimmed by 3 bases and V by 2 bases; bases with no gene match: 5. Germline loops: CDR1 SGHRS, CDR2 YFSETQ. The CDR3 DNA reads as TGCGCCAGCAGCTTTGGCGGGAGCTTCTACAATGAGCAGTTCTTC. Its translation: CASSFGGSFYNEQFF.

This clone was seen a handful of times. V usage is TRBV10-3 and J usage is TRBJ2-2; 8 bases fit TRBD1. The CDR3 spans 15 residues. V trimming: 0 bases; J trimming: 6 bases; junction bases outside the gene matches: 3. Per germline, CDR1 ENHRY and CDR2 SYGVKD. CDR3 region: CAISESSGGSGELFF. The CDR3 nucleotides read TGTGCCATCAGTGAGTCTTCAGGGGGCTCCGGGGAGCTGTTTTTT.

V usage is TRBV4-1 and J usage is TRBJ1-1, with TRBD1 identical over 9 bases. Losses at the gene ends were 3 bases for V and 0 bases for J; bases not matched to a gene: 8. Germline V gene sequence: CDR1 MGHRA, CDR2 YSYEKL. CDR3 length: 17 residues. CDR3 coding DNA: TGCGCCAGCAGCCACCCCGACAGGGGGTGGATGAACACTGAAGCTTTCTTT. Encoded protein: CASSHPDRGWMNTEAFF.

The chain is built from TRBV11-3 and TRBJ2-1; D is possibly TRBD2 (6 bases). V lost 5 bases and J lost 1, with 9 bases in between. CDR1 is SGHNT and CDR2 is YENEEA in the germline V gene. This CDR3 spans 14 amino acids. CDR3 DNA sequence: TGTGCCAGCAGCCCTCGGGGGTCCTACAATGAGCAGTTCTTC. Residues: CASSPRGSYNEQFF.

V is TRBV15 and J is TRBJ2-3; 12 bases line up with TRBD2. CDR3 length: 15 amino acids. The V gene's germline CDR1 is LNHNV and CDR2 YYDKDF (reference sequence). V was pared by 1 base and J by 4 bases, with 0 bases of the junction left unmatched. The CDR3 loop reads CATSRGLAGADTQYF. Written as DNA, the CDR3 is TGTGCCACCAGCAGAGGACTAGCGGGAGCAGATACGCAGTATTTT.

This clone was recorded once. A far bigger clonotype differs at one base, so this is likely a read error. The chain recombines TRBV14 with TRBJ2-1; 9 bases line up with TRBD2. The germline gives CDR1 SGHDN, CDR2 FVKESK. The length of the CDR3 is 15 residues. Trimming cost V 0 bases and J 8 bases; bases outside gene matches: 5. The CDR3 DNA follows: TGTGCCAGCAGCCAAGATCAGCGGGAGGTCCATGAGCAGTTCTTC. This translates into CASSQDQREVHEQFF.

The J gene is TRBJ2-2, the V gene TRBV28, with D maybe TRBD1 (6 bases). The CDR3 runs 13 residues. CDR1 is MDHEN, CDR2 SYDVKM, per germline. V was pared by 3 bases and J by 6 bases, with 8 bases between. CDR3 in amino acids: CASSFGGPGELFF. DNA for the CDR3: TGTGCCAGCAGTTTTGGGGGCCCCGGGGAGCTGTTTTTT.

The table lists this clone with a few counts. This chain links TRBV30 with TRBJ1-1, with D hard to call. This CDR3 has 14 residues. V was cut by 5 bases and J by 0 bases, with 13 bases left in between. Germline values: CDR1 GTSNPN, CDR2 SVGIG (reference sequence). The CDR3 protein is CAWGSGSMNTEAFF. The CDR3 DNA follows: TGTGCCTGGGGGTCGGGGTCCATGAACACTGAAGCTTTCTTT.

Only one count was recorded for this clone. This likely stems from a read error, as it lies one base from a far larger clone. This chain links TRBV5-6 with TRBJ1-2, with D perhaps TRBD1 (5 bases). There are 15 residues in the CDR3. Germline-derived CDR1 and CDR2 are SGHDT and YYEEEE. The CDR3 here is CAGSLADSYHYGYTF. In nucleotides, the CDR3 is TGTGCCGGCAGCTTGGCCGACAGTTACCACTATGGCTACACCTTC.

The V call is TRBV27, the J call TRBJ2-1; D ambiguous. This CDR3 is built from 14 residues. V was clipped by 6 bases and J by 15 bases, with 24 bases between them. Germline V gene sequence: CDR1 MNHEY, CDR2 SMNVEV (reference sequence). The CDR3 here is CASRPLRGQPKRFF. Written as DNA, the CDR3 is TGTGCCAGCAGACCACTCCGAGGTCAGCCTAAGCGGTTCTTC.

The genes are TRBV7-8 and TRBJ2-5, with D perhaps matching TRBD2 (6 bases). CDR1 and CDR2 (germline): SGHVS, FQNEAQ. The CDR3 has 14 amino acids. Trimming removed 8 bases at V and 5 bases at J, with 18 bases between. The CDR3 DNA reads TGTGCCAGCTCCAAGAACCCTAGCGTGGAGACCCAGTACTTC. Translation gives CASSKNPSVETQYF.